This is a list of T cell receptor beta chains from one sample in a study of blood T cell repertoires in COVID-19. Clones were sequenced by immunoSEQ multiplex PCR, and TCRdb holds only the in-frame ones, with some missing. The sample has 310,000 or so clones; more than 70% are singletons. Sequenced sample: peripheral blood. The receptors derive from a woman in her forties or fifties with acute or convalescent COVID-19. CDR3s include the opening cysteine and the closing phenylalanine or tryptophan. D genes are given only for firm matches. Clone size appears in some rows only: once, few, many, or a class for an expanded clone.

once | TRBJ2-3 | TRBV6-5 | NA | CASSYREYNTQYF | TGTGCCAGCAGTTACAGGGAGTACAATACGCAGTATTTT
NA | TRBJ2-3 | TRBV11-3 | NA | CASSSSTDTQYF | TGTGCCAGCAGCTCCTCCACAGATACGCAGTATTTT
NA | TRBJ1-2 | TRBV6-2/TRBV6-3 | NA | CASSHETNGYTF | TGTGCCAGCAGTCACGAGACAAATGGCTACACCTTC
NA | TRBJ2-4 | TRBV6-6 | NA | CASSYSGGQNIQYF | TGTGCCAGCAGTTATAGTGGGGGCCAAAACATTCAGTACTTC
NA | TRBJ2-1 | TRBV29-1 | NA | CSVEGTEQFF | TGCAGCGTTGAGGGCACTGAGCAGTTCTTC
NA | TRBJ2-1 | TRBV9 | TRBD2 | CASSVSGNNEQFF | TGTGCCAGCAGCGTTAGCGGGAACAATGAGCAGTTCTTC
NA | TRBJ1-6 | TRBV5-1 | TRBD1 | CASSPRTGGLDSPLHF | TGCGCCAGCAGCCCAAGGACAGGGGGCTTGGATTCACCCCTCCACTTT
NA | TRBJ1-1 | TRBV29-1 | TRBD1 | CSVRTGEAFF | TGCAGCGTTCGGACAGGGGAAGCTTTCTTT
few | TRBJ1-2 | TRBV2 | NA | CASSVGGGYGYTF | TGTGCCAGCAGTGTCGGGGGAGGCTATGGCTACACCTTC
NA | TRBJ1-3 | TRBV11-2 | NA | CASSLTGAFSGNTIYF | TGTGCCAGCAGCTTGACAGGTGCCTTCTCTGGAAACACCATATATTTT
NA | TRBJ2-1 | TRBV6-5 | TRBD1 | CASRLPGQHNEQFF | TGTGCCAGCAGACTTCCGGGACAGCACAATGAGCAGTTCTTC
NA | TRBJ1-3 | TRBV30 | NA | CAWTERRGGWGNTIYF | TGTGCCTGGACCGAACGGCGGGGAGGGTGGGGAAACACCATATATTTT
NA | TRBJ2-4 | TRBV3-1/TRBV3-2 | NA | CASSQVGGGGAKNIQYF | TGTGCCAGCAGCCAAGTTGGAGGGGGCGGAGCCAAAAACATTCAGTACTTC
NA | TRBJ2-2 | TRBV7-2 | TRBD1 | CASSLDAGGTTGELFF | TGTGCCAGCAGCTTAGATGCAGGGGGCACCACCGGGGAGCTGTTTTTT
NA | TRBJ2-5 | TRBV30 | NA | CAWSYGQGETQYF | TGTGCCTGGAGTTATGGACAAGGAGAGACCCAGTACTTC
NA | TRBJ1-1 | TRBV7-8 | TRBD1 | CASSLGWDRGDAFF | TGTGCCAGCAGCTTAGGATGGGACAGGGGCGATGCTTTCTTT
once | TRBJ1-1 | TRBV25-1 | NA | CASSPLGGGRTEAFF | TGTGCCAGCAGTCCCCTCGGGGGGGGGAGGACTGAAGCTTTCTTT
NA | TRBJ2-5 | TRBV3-1/TRBV3-2 | NA | CASSQSVGAETQYF | TGTGCCAGCAGCCAATCTGTGGGGGCAGAGACCCAGTACTTC
NA | TRBJ2-1 | TRBV27 | TRBD1 | CASGDRGHFYNEQFF | TGTGCCAGCGGGGACAGGGGACATTTCTACAATGAGCAGTTCTTC
NA | TRBJ1-1 | TRBV28 | NA | CASSSGDTEAFF | TGTGCCAGCAGTTCCGGGGACACTGAAGCTTTCTTT
NA | TRBJ2-5 | TRBV7-2 | TRBD2 | CASSPRDGGAVETQYF | TGTGCCAGCAGCCCACGGGACGGGGGGGCTGTAGAGACCCAGTACTTC
NA | TRBJ2-1 | TRBV20-1 | NA | CSASLVRNEQFF | TGCAGTGCTAGTCTAGTCCGCAATGAGCAGTTCTTC
once | TRBJ1-2 | TRBV14 | NA | CASSHGDGYTF | TGTGCCAGCAGCCACGGGGATGGCTACACCTTC